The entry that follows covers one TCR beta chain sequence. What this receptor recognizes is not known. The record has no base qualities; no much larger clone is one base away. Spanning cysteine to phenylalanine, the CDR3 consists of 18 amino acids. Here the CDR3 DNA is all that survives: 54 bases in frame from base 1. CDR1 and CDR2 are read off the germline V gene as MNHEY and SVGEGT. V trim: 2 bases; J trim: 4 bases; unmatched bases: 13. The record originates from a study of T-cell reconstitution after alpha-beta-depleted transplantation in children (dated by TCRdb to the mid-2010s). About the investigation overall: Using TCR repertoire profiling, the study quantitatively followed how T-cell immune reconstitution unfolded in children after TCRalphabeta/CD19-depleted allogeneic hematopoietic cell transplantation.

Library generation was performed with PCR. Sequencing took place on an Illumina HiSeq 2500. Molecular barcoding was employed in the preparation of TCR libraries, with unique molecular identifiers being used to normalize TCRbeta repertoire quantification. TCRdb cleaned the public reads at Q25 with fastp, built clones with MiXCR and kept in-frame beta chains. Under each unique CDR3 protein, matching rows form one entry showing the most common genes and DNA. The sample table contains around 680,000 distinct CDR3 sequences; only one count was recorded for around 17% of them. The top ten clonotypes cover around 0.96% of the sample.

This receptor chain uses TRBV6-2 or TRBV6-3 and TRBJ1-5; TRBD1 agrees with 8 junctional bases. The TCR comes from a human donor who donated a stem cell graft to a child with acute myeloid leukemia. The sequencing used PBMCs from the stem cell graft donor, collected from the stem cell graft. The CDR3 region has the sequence CASSYEFGQGNPNQPQHF. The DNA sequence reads TGTGCCAGCAGTTACGAATTCGGACAGGGAAATCCTAATCAGCCCCAGCATTTT.